The rows below give T cell receptor beta chains drawn from one sample of a study of shared clonotypes between healthy human individuals. The table came from immunoSEQ multiplex PCR; TCRdb's copy has only in-frame clones and leaves some out. The sample lists 2 million to 3 million clones, approximately 94% occurring once. The specimen sequenced was naive CD4+ T cells from PBMCs. These receptors all come from a man between 18 and 29 years old in good health. Some clones in this sample may be carry-over from other donors' samples. Each CDR3 is given with its conserved first and last residue. The D gene is left open where the match is weak. Size is omitted from some rows. Given values are once, few, many or a class for expanded clones.

V,size,D,J,CDR3,DNA
TRBV14,-,-,TRBJ2-7,CASSRHDPGNEQYF,TGTGCCAGCAGCCGTCACGACCCCGGTAACGAGCAGTACTTC
TRBV28,-,TRBD2,TRBJ2-6,CASSLPGEGGANVLTF,TGTGCCAGCAGCCTTCCGGGGGAGGGTGGGGCCAACGTCCTGACTTTC
TRBV5-1,-,-,TRBJ2-7,CASSLSGTYEQYF,TGCGCCAGCAGCTTGTCGGGTACCTACGAGCAGTACTTC
TRBV6-1,-,-,TRBJ1-4,CASSETASEKLFF,TGTGCCAGCAGTGAAACGGCCTCAGAAAAACTGTTTTTT
TRBV5-1,-,-,TRBJ1-1,CASSLEMGRTEAFF,TGCGCCAGCAGCTTGGAAATGGGGCGGACTGAAGCTTTCTTT
TRBV6-1,once,-,TRBJ1-5,CASSGFRGGARQPQHF,TGTGCCAGCAGTGGATTCCGTGGGGGGGCGCGTCAGCCCCAGCATTTT
TRBV27,-,TRBD1,TRBJ2-5,CASSLFRGRQETQYF,TGTGCCAGCAGTTTGTTCAGGGGGCGGCAAGAGACCCAGTACTTC
TRBV5-1,-,-,TRBJ1-5,CASSLDGRQPQHF,TGCGCCAGCAGCTTGGATGGTCGGCAGCCCCAGCATTTT
TRBV10-3,-,-,TRBJ1-6,CAISDGARSGNSPLHF,TGTGCCATCAGTGACGGGGCCCGCTCCGGCAATTCACCCCTCCACTTT
TRBV6-4,-,-,TRBJ2-1,CASSDWYGRGRKEQFF,TGTGCCAGCAGTGACTGGTATGGCCGGGGAAGGAAAGAGCAGTTCTTC
TRBV25-1,-,-,TRBJ1-2,CASSGNYGYTF,TGTGCCAGCAGCGGAAACTATGGCTACACCTTC
TRBV28,-,TRBD2,TRBJ2-7,CASIDLAGAYEQYF,TGTGCCAGCATAGACCTAGCGGGAGCCTACGAGCAGTACTTC
TRBV19,-,-,TRBJ1-2,CASSIRPPSGYTF,TGTGCCAGTAGTATCCGACCGCCTTCTGGCTACACCTTC
TRBV11-3,-,TRBD2,TRBJ2-5,CASSPTSGSETQYF,TGTGCCAGCAGCCCGACTAGCGGGAGTGAGACCCAGTACTTC
TRBV2,-,TRBD1,TRBJ1-6,CASSGTGGQSPLHF,TGTGCCAGCAGCGGGACAGGGGGCCAATCACCCCTCCACTTT
TRBV5-5,-,-,TRBJ2-1,CASSSQGFRLNEQFF,TGTGCCAGCAGCTCGCAGGGGTTCCGCCTTAATGAGCAGTTCTTC
TRBV7-2,once,-,TRBJ2-2,CASSLQPAEAGELFF,TGTGCCAGCAGCTTACAGCCCGCAGAGGCCGGGGAGCTGTTTTTT
TRBV11-2,-,TRBD1,TRBJ2-3,CASSTGVDTQYF,TGTGCCAGCAGCACAGGGGTGGATACGCAGTATTTT
TRBV6-6,-,TRBD1,TRBJ1-1,CATRQGTWTEAFF,TGTGCCACCAGACAGGGGACTTGGACTGAAGCTTTCTTT
TRBV4-2,-,TRBD2,TRBJ2-3,CASSPARGAGGPTDTQYF,TGTGCCAGCAGCCCAGCCCGAGGAGCGGGAGGGCCAACAGATACGCAGTATTTT
TRBV18,-,-,TRBJ1-1,CASSPGLYLTGDTEAFF,TGTGCCAGCTCACCGGGACTTTACCTCACTGGGGACACTGAAGCTTTCTTT
TRBV20-1,-,-,TRBJ2-3,CSAWDFSKLYF,TGCAGTGCCTGGGACTTCTCCAAGCTTTATTTT
TRBV2,-,-,TRBJ2-3,CASSERGPDADTQYF,TGTGCCAGCAGTGAGCGAGGGCCCGACGCAGATACGCAGTATTTT
TRBV6-5,-,-,TRBJ2-5,CASSKTVGETQYF,TGTGCCAGCAGTAAGACAGTCGGGGAGACCCAGTACTTC
TRBV5-6,-,-,TRBJ2-3,CASSLALNRDTDTQYF,TGTGCCAGCAGCTTGGCCCTTAACAGGGACACAGATACGCAGTATTTT
TRBV7-9,few,-,TRBJ1-1,CASSVTGEAFF,TGTGCCAGCAGCGTAACAGGTGAAGCTTTCTTT
TRBV21-1,-,-,TRBJ1-5,CASSKGGVEAGQPQHF,TGTGCCAGCAGCAAAGGGGGGGTAGAGGCGGGTCAGCCCCAGCATTTT
TRBV9,-,TRBD2,TRBJ2-5,CASSIRPSGRETQYF,TGTGCCAGCAGCATTCGACCTAGCGGGAGGGAGACCCAGTACTTC
TRBV5-1,-,TRBD1,TRBJ2-7,CASSLGDSRTRSYEQYF,TGCGCCAGCAGCTTGGGGGACAGCCGAACCCGATCCTACGAGCAGTACTTC
TRBV9,-,-,TRBJ1-1,CASSVLQGEAEAFF,TGTGCCAGCAGCGTACTACAGGGAGAAGCTGAAGCTTTCTTT
TRBV6-1,-,TRBD1,TRBJ2-4,CASSVGGTDKNIQYF,TGTGCCAGCAGTGTAGGGGGCACGGACAAAAACATTCAGTACTTC
TRBV19,-,-,TRBJ2-7,CASSITFRDPDSYEQYF,TGTGCCAGTAGTATCACCTTCAGGGACCCCGATTCCTACGAGCAGTACTTC
TRBV2,-,-,TRBJ2-1,CASSGNEQFF,TGTGCCAGCAGTGGCAATGAGCAGTTCTTC
TRBV6-1,-,-,TRBJ1-4,CATRVTIDEKLFF,TGTGCCACTCGTGTGACAATCGACGAAAAACTGTTTTTT
TRBV2,once,TRBD2,TRBJ2-1,CASILDLAAYNEQFF,TGTGCCAGCATACTCGACCTAGCGGCTTACAATGAGCAGTTCTTC
TRBV19,-,-,TRBJ2-7,CASSLARGATYEQYF,TGTGCCAGTAGTTTGGCCAGGGGGGCAACCTACGAGCAGTACTTC
TRBV11-2,-,-,TRBJ2-5,CASSLQFGGGETQYF,TGTGCCAGCAGCTTGCAGTTCGGCGGTGGAGAGACCCAGTACTTC
TRBV7-2,-,-,TRBJ2-7,CASSRTYEQYF,TGTGCCAGCAGCCGCACCTACGAGCAGTACTTC
TRBV7-2,-,-,TRBJ2-3,CASSLSAGHADTQYF,TGTGCCAGCAGCTTATCAGCGGGACACGCAGATACGCAGTATTTT
TRBV10-3,-,-,TRBJ1-3,CAISEVPENTIYF,TGTGCCATCAGTGAAGTCCCAGAGAACACCATATATTTT
TRBV4-1,once,-,TRBJ1-5,CASSQGAYQPQHF,TGCGCCAGCAGCCAAGGGGCCTATCAGCCCCAGCATTTT
TRBV28,-,-,TRBJ2-7,CASTAGGRSYEQYF,TGTGCCAGCACCGCTGGGGGCCGATCCTACGAGCAGTACTTC
TRBV6-6,-,TRBD2,TRBJ2-3,CASSSGTTDTQYF,TGTGCCAGCAGTAGCGGGACCACAGATACGCAGTATTTT
TRBV5-1,-,-,TRBJ2-6,CASNPGTSGANVLTF,TGCGCCAGCAATCCAGGGACCTCTGGGGCCAACGTCCTGACTTTC
TRBV4-1,-,TRBD1,TRBJ1-2,CASSRTEIDRVRGYTF,TGCGCCAGCAGCCGGACTGAAATAGACAGGGTCCGCGGCTACACCTTC
TRBV20-1,-,-,TRBJ1-1,CSAGGGPEAFF,TGCAGTGCGGGTGGGGGCCCGGAAGCTTTCTTT
TRBV6-1,-,TRBD1,TRBJ1-2,CASSAAGTGGYGYTF,TGTGCCAGCAGCGCCGCCGGGACAGGCGGCTATGGCTACACCTTC
TRBV19,few,-,TRBJ1-4,CASNPLGGRDEKLFF,TGTGCCAGTAATCCCCTGGGGGGGCGCGATGAAAAACTGTTTTTT
TRBV7-9,-,TRBD1,TRBJ1-1,CASLGQLNTEAFF,TGTGCCAGCCTGGGACAGCTGAACACTGAAGCTTTCTTT
TRBV5-1,few,TRBD2,TRBJ2-1,CASSLVTSGIGEQFF,TGCGCCAGCAGCTTGGTGACTAGCGGGATTGGGGAGCAGTTCTTC
TRBV9,few,-,TRBJ1-4,CASSVGIGSEKLFF,TGTGCCAGCAGCGTAGGTATAGGGTCCGAAAAACTGTTTTTT
TRBV5-4,few,-,TRBJ2-2,CASSTRTGTTGELFF,TGTGCCAGCAGCACGCGGACGGGGACTACCGGGGAGCTGTTTTTT
TRBV6-5,few,-,TRBJ1-2,CASTKGGSRDGYTF,TGTGCCAGCACGAAAGGGGGGAGTCGGGATGGCTACACCTTC
TRBV6-5,once,-,TRBJ1-5,CASSRGRPDQPQHF,TGTGCCAGCAGTAGGGGCCGGCCCGATCAGCCCCAGCATTTT
TRBV29-1,few,-,TRBJ1-1,CSVKRGTGNTEAFF,TGCAGCGTAAAGAGAGGGACGGGGAACACTGAAGCTTTCTTT